The entry that follows covers one TCR beta chain sequence. TCRdb re-derived calls from the RT-PCR reads in MiXCR, one entry per CDR3 protein. Here the sample spans approximately 200,000 distinct CDR3 sequences, around 41% being singletons. CDR1 and CDR2 (germline): SGHVS, FQNEAQ. The V segment lost 5 bases and the J segment 2 bases; nucleotides outside the gene matches: 9. There are 16 residues in the CDR3. The sample comes from a study of patients and donors after allogeneic stem cell transplantation. Sequencing used blood, either unsorted or a sorted T cell fraction (not recorded which). The V gene is TRBV7-8, the J gene TRBJ2-1; the match to TRBD2 covers 7 bases. The TCR comes from a human donor who was either an allogeneic HSCT recipient or a stem cell or donor lymphocyte infusion donor (not recorded which). It is not recorded whose cells these are; they may come from a transplant donor. In DNA form, the CDR3 reads TGTGCCAGCAGCCCGCAACGGGGGGTCGCCTACAATGAGCAGTTCTTC. Residues: CASSPQRGVAYNEQFF.